The 15 T cell receptor beta chains presented below share a single source sample, sequenced in a study of T cells in tuberculosis. The repertoire was sequenced with immunoSEQ multiplex PCR; TCRdb's copy has only in-frame clones and lacks some. Altogether tens of thousands of clones are present, about 85% being singletons, with the ten largest covering 14% to 15%. Time point given: new active TB diagnosis, blood taken before or within 7 days of starting treatment. The starting material was PBMCs, obtained at tuberculosis diagnosis. Receptor source: an adult with tuberculosis.

CDR3 DNA: TGTGCCAGCAGTTACTATGGGCAAGTGGACACTGAAGCTTTCTTT. Amino acid sequence: CASSYYGQVDTEAFF. The chain has TRBV6-5 and TRBJ1-1, with D unresolved. Germline V gives CDR1 MNHEY, CDR2 SVGAGI. The length of the CDR3 is 15 residues. The V gene lost 1 base and the J gene lost 3 bases, with 12 bases spanning the gap.

The V and J genes are TRBV4-3 and TRBJ2-1; D is unclear. Germline CDR1 reads LGHNA; CDR2 reads YSLEER. The CDR3 runs to 14 residues. With 1 base removed from V and 3 bases from J, the gap between germline ends came to 7 bases. The CDR3 nucleotides are TGCGCCAGCAGCCAAGTGAGCAACTACAATGAGCAGTTCTTC. It specifies CASSQVSNYNEQFF.

This clone has only a few counts. The genes are TRBV15 and TRBJ2-2; D is ambiguous. V lost 4 bases, J lost 7 bases, and 7 bases lay in between. This CDR3 comprises 12 residues. Germline CDR1 LNHNV, CDR2 YYDKDF (reference sequence). CDR3 in amino acids: CATSMIVGELFF. CDR3 in DNA: TGTGCCACCAGCATGATAGTCGGGGAGCTGTTTTTT.

This clone was seen only a few times. The V call is TRBV7-4, the J call TRBJ1-5; D possibly corresponds to TRBD1 (6 bases). V was shortened by 5 bases and J by 0 bases, with 11 bases between the two germline ends. The CDR3 totals 15 residues. The germline V gene has CDR1 SGHVT and CDR2 SQSDAQ. The CDR3 here is CASSLSDSSNQPQHF. The CDR3 DNA is TGTGCCAGCAGCCTTTCGGACAGTAGCAATCAGCCCCAGCATTTT.

This chain links TRBV6-5 with TRBJ2-3; D uncertain. The germline V gene encodes CDR1 MNHEY and CDR2 SVGAGI. Deletions cut 7 bases from V and 6 bases from J, with 8 bases between. CDR3 length: 11 amino acids. CDR3 nucleotides: TGTGCCAGCACCTTTGCGGATACGCAGTATTTT. Encoded protein: CASTFADTQYF.

This clone came up a few times. The V call is TRBV19, the J call TRBJ2-7; 9 bases map to TRBD1. Trimming took 8 bases from V and 3 from J; bases not matched to a gene: 11. This CDR3 is 15 amino acids long. Germline V gene lookup returns CDR1 LNHDA and CDR2 SQIVND (reference sequence). The CDR3 region is CASSGQGKWSYEQYF. The CDR3 region has the DNA TGTGCCAGTTCGGGACAGGGAAAATGGAGCTACGAGCAGTACTTC.

The chain couples TRBV6-5 to TRBJ1-1, with D possibly TRBD1 on 5 matching bases. The CDR3 covers 13 residues. Germline CDR1 and CDR2: MNHEY and SVGAGI. The V end was cut by 6 bases, the J end by 6 bases, with 14 bases between. The CDR3: CASSPRVRPEAFF. The DNA for the CDR3 is TGTGCCAGCAGCCCCAGGGTCCGCCCTGAAGCTTTCTTT.

The chain is built from TRBV7-6 and TRBJ2-2, with D possibly matching TRBD2 (5 bases). The CDR3 is made up of 16 amino acids. Germline CDR1 SGHVS, CDR2 FNYEAQ. V shed 5 bases and J shed 1 base, with 14 bases lying between them. CDR3 region: CASSPSPAQNTGELFF. Written as DNA, the CDR3 is TGTGCCAGCAGCCCTAGCCCGGCTCAGAACACCGGGGAGCTGTTTTTT.

The genes are TRBV7-8 and TRBJ2-2; D is perhaps TRBD2 (6 bases). CDR3 length equals 16 residues. V lost 6 bases to trimming and J lost 5 bases, with 19 bases between them. Germline loops: CDR1 SGHVS, CDR2 FQNEAQ. The CDR3 DNA follows: TGTGCCAGCAGGCGGGATACTAGCTTACGGACCGGGGAGCTGTTTTTT. It is translated as CASRRDTSLRTGELFF.

This rearrangement joins TRBV19 to TRBJ2-6; a weak D match, TRBD2 (5 bases). V was shortened by 4 bases and J by 0 bases, with 10 bases between the two germline ends. Looked up from germline, CDR1 is LNHDA and CDR2 is SQIVND (reference sequence). The CDR3 contains 16 residues. CDR3 coding DNA: TGTGCCAGTAGTACCTGGACTGGCTCTGGGGCCAACGTCCTGACTTTC. It codes for CASSTWTGSGANVLTF.

The V call is TRBV29-1, the J call TRBJ2-5; 11 bases map to TRBD2. Germline CDR1 is SQVTM and CDR2 is ANQGSEA. V lost 4 bases to trimming and J lost 2 bases; unmatched junction nucleotides: 9. The CDR3 is 16 residues long. The CDR3 bases are TGCAGCGTTGTACGGGGGCTAGCGGGGGGACAAGAGACCCAGTACTTC. Encoded protein: CSVVRGLAGGQETQYF.

Here the CDR3 reads CSVDPRGEGDEQYF. In DNA form, the CDR3 reads TGCAGCGTTGATCCGCGCGGCGAGGGCGACGAGCAGTACTTC. J is TRBJ2-7 and V is TRBV29-1; D is possibly TRBD2 (5 bases). V gave up 3 bases and J gave up 5 bases, with 17 bases separating them. Germline V gene sequence: CDR1 SQVTM, CDR2 ANQGSEA. CDR3 length: 14 amino acids.

V gene TRBV30 combines with J gene TRBJ2-7; 7 bases are shared with TRBD2. The germline gives CDR1 GTSNPN, CDR2 SVGIG (reference sequence). The CDR3 has 15 residues. With V trimmed by 3 bases and J by 0 bases, 8 bases remained unmatched. DNA for the CDR3: TGTGCCTGGAGGAGGCCGGGGGGAAGCTCCTACGAGCAGTACTTC. This encodes CAWRRPGGSSYEQYF.

The chain links TRBV5-4 to TRBJ2-2, with 9 nucleotides matching TRBD2. CDR1 and CDR2 (germline): SGHNT, YYREEE (reference sequence). This CDR3 spans 16 amino acids. The V and J ends lost 6 bases and 8 bases, in that order; junction bases with no gene match: 14. This chain's CDR3 is CASKRMAGGKVGELFF. Here the CDR3 DNA reads TGTGCCAGCAAGCGAATGGCGGGGGGGAAGGTTGGGGAGCTGTTTTTT. Full variable domain (outside the CDR3, taken from reference TRBV5-4 and TRBJ2-2): ETGVTQSPTHLIKTRGQQVTLRCSSQSGHNTVSWYQQALGQGPQFIFQYYREEENGRGNFPPRFSGLQFPNYSSELNVNALELDDSALYLCASKRMAGGKVGELFFGEGSRLTVL.

This chain uses TRBV29-1 with TRBJ2-1, with TRBD1 matching over 9 bases. This CDR3 comprises 11 residues. Germline assignment: CDR1 SQVTM and CDR2 ANQGSEA. The J segment lost 10 bases and the V segment lost 6 bases, leaving 4 bases of the junction unmatched. This CDR3 reads CSVGTGNEQFF. In nucleotides, the CDR3 is TGCAGCGTCGGGACAGGGAACGAGCAGTTCTTC.